This TCR beta chain was captured by sequencing in a study of Graves' ophthalmopathy and Graves' hyperthyroidism. Amplified TCR beta CDR3 regions were obtained using RNA transcripts as template. First-round RT-PCR employed HTBI primers, with a second-round multiplex PCR after it. TCRdb called the multiplex PCR reads again in MiXCR, with one record for every CDR3 protein. The sample yields 1 million to 1.3 million distinct CDR3 sequences, less than 45% seen once. This clonotype was recorded at least ten times. Germline V gene lookup returns CDR1 ENHRY and CDR2 SYGVKD. V lost 5 bases and J lost 2, with 15 bases in between. CDR3 length: 16 residues.

J is TRBJ2-2 and V is TRBV10-3, with D maybe TRBD1 (5 bases). This clonotype originated in an adult man with Graves' hyperthyroidism. The source material was peripheral blood or thyroid tissue (not recorded which). The CDR3 DNA reads as TGTGCCATCAGTTCAGACAGCATCTTAAACACCGGGGAGCTGTTTTTT. Encoded protein: CAISSDSILNTGELFF.